Each of the 26 T cell receptor beta chains below was sequenced from the same sample in a study of immune heterogeneity within non-small cell lung tumors. TCR beta CDR3 regions came from multiplex PCR with 32 forward V and 13 reverse J primers. From the multiplex PCR reads, TCRdb called clonotypes with MiXCR, one entry per CDR3 protein. Altogether 8,500 to 11,000 distinct CDR3 sequences are present, about a sixth being singletons, with the ten largest covering about 3.5%. At around 600 ng per sample, bulk tumor genomic DNA provided the template. Doctors removed several biopsies from each primary tumor during surgery, keeping them far apart. Their non-small cell lung cancer was newly diagnosed and untreated, and the patients underwent curative surgery. What was sequenced was lung tumor tissue. The source is a man aged 35 to 55 with non-small cell lung cancer.

This clonotype was observed at least ten times. The V gene is TRBV27, the J gene TRBJ1-2; D remains unclear. CDR1 and CDR2 from the germline V gene are MNHEY and SMNVEV (reference sequence). The CDR3 is made up of 14 amino acids. V was shortened by 6 bases and J by 2 bases, with 13 bases between the two germline ends. The CDR3 protein is CASSGITGNYGYTF. CDR3 DNA: TGTGCCAGCAGCGGTATTACGGGCAACTATGGCTACACCTTC.

By share, this clonotype ranks as medium-sized. This chain connects TRBV6-1 to TRBJ1-2; D is perhaps TRBD1 (5 bases). The CDR3 extends over 15 amino acids. Germline V gene sequence: CDR1 MNHNS, CDR2 SASEGT. Between the trimmed V and J ends, which lost 2 bases and 0 bases, there was a span of 10 bases. The CDR3 DNA reads TGTGCCAGCAGTGAATCGACAGTTACTAACTATGGCTACACCTTC. This translates into CASSESTVTNYGYTF.

A few counts support this clonotype. The rearrangement uses TRBV11-2 and TRBJ2-7, with D perhaps matching TRBD2 (7 bases). Germline CDR1 SGHAT, CDR2 FQNNGV. The CDR3 is 14 residues long. Between the trimmed V and J ends, which lost 1 base and 7 bases, there was a span of 14 bases. The CDR3 loop is CASSLVGGGLEQYF. The CDR3 DNA is TGTGCCAGCAGCTTAGTGGGAGGGGGGTTGGAGCAGTACTTC. The full variable domain, its missing parts supplied by reference TRBV11-2 and TRBJ2-7, is EAGVAQSPRYKIIEKRQSVAFWCNPISGHATLYWYQQILGQGPKLLIQFQNNGVVDDSQLPKDRFSAERLKGVDSTLKIQPAKLEDSAVYLCASSLVGGGLEQYFGPGTRLTVT.

By proportion, this clonotype is medium-sized. V usage is TRBV6-1 and J usage is TRBJ2-1; weak D call: TRBD2 (6 bases). V gave up 5 bases and J gave up 6 bases, with 11 bases separating them. There are 13 residues in the CDR3. Looked up from germline, CDR1 is MNHNS and CDR2 is SASEGT. DNA for the CDR3: TGTGCCAGCAGTAGGGGACTCTCCAATGAGCAGTTCTTC. Amino acids: CASSRGLSNEQFF.

Regarding this clonotype: Being one base from a much bigger clone, this may be a read error. This CDR3 is CASSYGQDLPYEQYF. CDR3 nucleotides: TGTGCCAGCAGTTATGGACAGGATTTACCCTACGAGCAGTACTTC. This chain links TRBV5-4 with TRBJ2-7; TRBD1 matches at 7 bases. V lost 5 bases, J lost 2 bases, and 10 bases stayed unmatched. The CDR3 has 15 amino acids. From germline, CDR1 is SGHNT and CDR2 YYREEE (reference sequence). Combining the CDR3 with reference TRBV5-4 and TRBJ2-7 gives the whole variable domain ETGVTQSPTHLIKTRGQQVTLRCSSQSGHNTVSWYQQALGQGPQFIFQYYREEENGRGNFPPRFSGLQFPNYSSELNVNALELDDSALYLCASSYGQDLPYEQYFGPGTRLTVT.

About this clonotype itself: Lacking the conserved final phenylalanine or tryptophan, this CDR3 likely reflects a read error. No DNA is shown, since the ends of the CDR3 on it are uncertain; the CDR3 is the one TCRdb lists. This chain links TRBV12-3 or TRBV12-4 with TRBJ2-3; the table names TRBD2, a call not compared with the DNA. The CDR3 has 15 residues if both end residues are counted. The CDR3 loop is CASSLVTIYEQYFGP.

This clonotype counts as medium-sized (0.01 to 0.1%). The chain uses TRBV11-2 and TRBJ2-7, with a possible D match to TRBD2 (5 bases). V lost 0 bases, J lost 7 bases, and 16 bases lay in between. Germline loops: CDR1 SGHAT, CDR2 FQNNGV. The CDR3 contains 15 residues. The CDR3 DNA reads as TGTGCCAGCAGCTTAGATATTTGGCGGGCGCGGGAGCAGTACTTC. It codes for CASSLDIWRAREQYF.

This clonotype was counted ten times or more. This sequence joins TRBV10-1 and TRBJ2-1; D unresolved. Trimming shortened V by 4 bases and J by 4 bases, and 8 bases separated the two germline ends. The CDR3 length is 13 residues. CDR1 is WNHNN and CDR2 is SYGVQD in the germline V gene (reference sequence). In nucleotides, the CDR3 is TGCGCCAGCAGTGGCCTATCGTACAATGAGCAGTTCTTC. Translating gives CASSGLSYNEQFF.

This clonotype is medium-sized in the sample. The chain combines TRBV5-1 with TRBJ2-3; no clear D. The V end was cut by 6 bases, the J end by 2 bases, with 16 bases between. The CDR3 length is 15 residues. The germline V gene has CDR1 SGHRS and CDR2 YFSETQ. The CDR3: CASNPDLSFTDTQYF. The CDR3 DNA reads as TGCGCCAGCAACCCGGATCTTTCCTTCACAGATACGCAGTATTTT.

This clonotype is medium-sized by share. The chain recombines TRBV4-1 with TRBJ1-3; no firm D call. Germline CDR1 and CDR2: MGHRA and YSYEKL. The length of the CDR3 is 16 residues. V lost 0 bases and J 4 bases, leaving 13 bases between the germline ends. As DNA, the CDR3 is TGCGCCAGCAGCCAAGATTCCGGGGAAACAGGAAACACCATATATTTT. This codes for CASSQDSGETGNTIYF.

This clonotype was observed at least ten times. The rearrangement joins TRBV6-1 to TRBJ2-6; D unresolved. The CDR3 has 14 residues. Germline V gives CDR1 MNHNS, CDR2 SASEGT. Trimming removed 5 bases at V and 5 bases at J, with 10 bases between. The CDR3 protein is CASSLTSWANVLTF. CDR3 nucleotide sequence: TGTGCCAGCAGTCTGACAAGCTGGGCCAACGTCCTGACTTTC.

The table lists this clonotype with many counts. The rearrangement links TRBV5-5 to TRBJ1-2; no definite D call. Germline V CDR1 and CDR2: SGHKS, YYEKEE (reference sequence). The CDR3 has 14 amino acids. V shed 4 bases and J shed 0 bases, with 10 bases lying between them. As DNA, the CDR3 is TGTGCCAGCAGCGCGGACGGAGCTAACTATGGCTACACCTTC. Its protein is CASSADGANYGYTF.

This clonotype is deemed medium-sized. The V and J genes are TRBV12-3 or TRBV12-4 and TRBJ2-7; D possibly corresponds to TRBD1 (5 bases). V was shortened by 4 bases and J by 1 base, with 14 bases between the two germline ends. There are 15 residues in the CDR3. This chain's CDR3 is CASSWIGAGSYEQYF. CDR3 bases: TGTGCCAGCAGTTGGATTGGGGCAGGGTCCTACGAGCAGTACTTC.

This clonotype is labeled medium-sized. For the CDR3, the DNA is TGCAGTGCTAGCAGTTGGACTGGCACAGATACGCAGTATTTT. Its translation is CSASSWTGTDTQYF. The rearrangement uses TRBV20-1 and TRBJ2-3; D possibly corresponds to TRBD2 (5 bases). CDR1 is DFQATT and CDR2 is SNEGSKA in the germline V gene (reference sequence). The CDR3 covers 14 residues. V was pared by 3 bases and J by 1 base, with 11 bases between.

This clonotype counts as medium-sized. J is TRBJ2-7 and V is TRBV6-1; 12 bases line up with TRBD2. From germline, CDR1 is MNHNS and CDR2 SASEGT. Trimming cost V 8 bases and J 2 bases; bases outside gene matches: 4. The CDR3 spans 14 residues. The CDR3 is CASATSGRTYEQYF. CDR3 DNA sequence: TGTGCCAGCGCGACTAGCGGGAGAACCTACGAGCAGTACTTC.

This clonotype came up many times. V usage is TRBV4-2 and J usage is TRBJ2-5; D may be TRBD2 (6 bases). Per germline, CDR1 LGHNA and CDR2 YNFKEQ. This CDR3 comprises 15 residues. V lost 0 bases and J lost 7, with 15 bases in between. CDR3 DNA sequence: TGTGCCAGCAGCCAAGATGCTAGCCCCGGGGGGACCCAGTACTTC. The encoded protein is CASSQDASPGGTQYF.

This clonotype came up many times. J is TRBJ2-2 and V is TRBV7-3; 7 nucleotides line up with TRBD2. The germline CDR1 and CDR2 sequences are SGHTA and FQGTGA. The CDR3 contains 13 residues. The ends lost 2 bases at V and 6 bases at J; junction bases unmatched: 0. CDR3 sequence reads: CASSLAGAGELFF. CDR3 nucleotides: TGTGCCAGCAGCTTAGCGGGAGCCGGGGAGCTGTTTTTT.

The J gene is TRBJ2-1, the V gene TRBV9; D might be TRBD1 (5 bases). The CDR3 has 16 amino acids. From germline, CDR1 is SGDLS and CDR2 YYNGEE. Trimming pared 0 bases from V and 1 base from J, leaving 11 bases between. The CDR3 nucleotides are TGTGCCAGCAGCGTAGCCCCCCAGGGATCCTACAATGAGCAGTTCTTC. Translated: CASSVAPQGSYNEQFF.

About this clonotype: Given a much more abundant clone one base away, this may be a read error. The conserved phenylalanine or tryptophan is not found at the CDR3 terminus, so this likely reflects a read error. The chain employs TRBV29-1 and TRBJ1-1, with D maybe TRBD1 (5 bases). Per the germline V gene, CDR1 is SQVTM and CDR2 is ANQGSEA. This CDR3 is built from 10 residues. Trimming removed 5 bases at V and 7 bases at J, with 8 bases between. As DNA, the CDR3 is TGCAGCGTTTGGGACGTTGAAGCTTTCTCT. Translation: CSVWDVEAFS.

This clonotype has a count of ten or more. The rearrangement links TRBV5-1 to TRBJ1-1, with D unresolved. Germline V gene lookup returns CDR1 SGHRS and CDR2 YFSETQ. The length of the CDR3 is 13 residues. Trimming shortened V by 2 bases and J by 3 bases, and 8 bases separated the two germline ends. As DNA, the CDR3 is TGCGCCAGCAGCTTAAACAGTTACACTGAAGCTTTCTTT. Encoded protein: CASSLNSYTEAFF.

By share of the sample, this clonotype is medium-sized. This chain uses TRBV19 with TRBJ1-2; D is perhaps TRBD1 (5 bases). The CDR3 length is 13 residues. V was shortened by 5 bases and J by 8 bases, with 15 bases between the two germline ends. From germline, CDR1 is LNHDA and CDR2 SQIVND (reference sequence). Here the CDR3 DNA reads TGTGCCAGTAGTCCGTTTCGCCGGGGCGGCTACACCTTC. Protein product: CASSPFRRGGYTF.

V usage is TRBV15 and J usage is TRBJ2-7; D ambiguous. Germline V gene data show CDR1 as LNHNV and CDR2 as YYDKDF (reference sequence). The CDR3 is made up of 12 amino acids. V was trimmed by 0 bases and J by 5 bases, leaving 5 bases between them. The DNA of the CDR3 is TGTGCCACCAGCAGAGATCGTCACGAGCAGTACTTC. The encoded protein is CATSRDRHEQYF.

V usage is TRBV7-9 and J usage is TRBJ1-1; D is unresolved. The CDR3 is 12 residues long. CDR1 SEHNR and CDR2 FQNEAQ come from the germline V gene (reference sequence). Trimming stripped 7 bases from V and 6 bases from J, with 12 bases between. The CDR3 DNA sequence: TGTGCCAGCACTTCCTCCCGATCTGAAGCTTTCTTT. Translation gives CASTSSRSEAFF.

This clonotype was recorded many times. V gene TRBV11-3 combines with J gene TRBJ2-1; D unclear. V was shortened by 1 base and J by 4 bases, with 11 bases between the two germline ends. Germline loops: CDR1 SGHNT, CDR2 YENEEA. This CDR3 is built from 15 residues. The CDR3 region is CASSLGPPGYNEQFF. In DNA, the CDR3 is TGTGCCAGCAGCTTAGGGCCTCCCGGTTACAATGAGCAGTTCTTC.

This clonotype turned up a few times. The rearrangement uses TRBV27 and TRBJ1-6, with D possibly matching TRBD1 (6 bases). The CDR3 is 18 amino acids. Germline V lookup: CDR1 MNHEY, CDR2 SMNVEV (reference sequence). Trimming took off 5 bases at V and 0 bases at J, with 17 bases between the two ends. The CDR3 here is CASSTFRTESSYNSPLHF. In nucleotides, the CDR3 is TGTGCCAGCAGTACCTTTCGGACAGAAAGCTCCTATAATTCACCCCTCCACTTT.

By sample share, this clonotype is medium-sized. V and J are TRBV5-1 and TRBJ2-7; no reliable D call. Trimming shortened V by 3 bases and J by 7 bases, and 14 bases separated the two germline ends. CDR3 size: 13 residues. Looked up from germline, CDR1 is SGHRS and CDR2 is YFSETQ. In nucleotides, the CDR3 is TGCGCCAGCAGCTCTTCGGGCACGTGGGAGCAGTACTTC. Its translation is CASSSSGTWEQYF.